This TCR beta chain derives from a study of regulatory T cells in long-lasting Graves disease. General study results and limits: Persistent disease samples used TRBV28, TRBJ1-2 and TRBJ2-5 preferentially. Lower TCR diversity characterized persistent Graves' patients relative to newly diagnosed patients. Newly diagnosed patients shared 1,000 or so public clonotypes; persistent patients shared around 2,500.

TCR beta libraries were built with iRepertoire HTBI primers and Arm-PCR of CDR3 regions. TCRdb re-analysed the multiplex PCR reads in MiXCR, keeping a single row per CDR3 protein. The repertoire includes a few hundred thousand distinct CDR3 sequences, around 23% of them detected once, and 28% sits in the top ten. Time point noted: persistent/refractory GD, antithyroid drugs over 5 years with positive TRAb. Isolated PBMC RNA provided the starting material for the TCR library. American Thyroid Association guidelines defined how Graves' disease was diagnosed. V was trimmed by 3 bases and J by 0 bases, leaving 6 bases between them. CDR1 and CDR2 (germline): LNHDA, SQIVND (reference sequence). CDR3 length: 14 amino acids. The sample holds many counts of this clonotype. The antigen is undetermined.

This sequence was found in a woman aged 40 to 50 with Graves disease. Sequenced material: peripheral blood mononuclear cells (PBMCs), taken when the disease was refractory, from a patient treated with antithyroid drugs. The gene calls are TRBV19 and TRBJ1-5; D is unresolved. CDR3 protein: CASSIWDSNQPQHF. The CDR3 bases are TGTGCCAGTAGTATCTGGGATAGCAATCAGCCCCAGCATTTT.